These 8 T cell receptor beta chains were all obtained from the same sample, sequenced in a study of shared clonotypes between healthy human individuals. Produced via immunoSEQ multiplex PCR; TCRdb's table is partial and in-frame only. Among about 92,000 clones listed, around 47% were seen once. The sample taken for sequencing was PBMCs. The receptors originated from a woman in her forties in good health. Some clones in this sample may be carry-over from other donors' samples.

V usage is TRBV7-3 and J usage is TRBJ1-4; D remains unclear. The CDR3 extends over 12 amino acids. Trimming stripped 2 bases from V and 8 bases from J, with 6 bases between. CDR1 and CDR2 (germline): SGHTA, FQGTGA. The CDR3 DNA reads TGTGCCAGCAGCTTATGGAGGGAAAAACTGTTTTTT. The encoded protein is CASSLWREKLFF.

The chain links TRBV9 to TRBJ2-7, with D possibly TRBD2 on 6 matching bases. Trimming pared 0 bases from V and 6 bases from J, leaving 10 bases between. Germline-derived CDR1 and CDR2 are SGDLS and YYNGEE. The CDR3 spans 13 residues. CDR3 sequence: CASSVGAGSEQYF. CDR3 bases: TGTGCCAGCAGCGTAGGCGCCGGGAGCGAGCAGTACTTC.

This clone was detected many times. This chain uses TRBV29-1 with TRBJ2-7; 12 nucleotides agree with TRBD1. Germline loops: CDR1 SQVTM, CDR2 ANQGSEA. The CDR3 sequence is 13 residues long. The CDR3 DNA reads as TGCGGCGCCACGGGACAGGGGGCTCACGAGCAGTACTTC. It codes for CGATGQGAHEQYF.

Many counts were recorded for this clone. The V call is TRBV27, the J call TRBJ2-7; 11 bases align to TRBD2. This CDR3 is 16 amino acids long. V lost 6 bases and J lost 6; bases outside the gene matches: 13. Germline lookup yields CDR1 MNHEY and CDR2 SMNVEV (reference sequence). In DNA form, the CDR3 reads TGTGCCAGCAGCCACCATAGGACTAGCGGGCTCTTCGAGCAGTACTTC. This translates into CASSHHRTSGLFEQYF.

About this clone: At one end the junction does not follow the germline gene, possibly because of a read error. This rearrangement joins TRBV5-7 to TRBJ2-1; D is unresolved. TRBV5-7 carries the ORF label, with uncertain function. The CDR3 extends over 13 amino acids. CDR3 coding DNA: TGTGCCAGTAGCTTCGAGTCTTGTCGGACGCAGTTCTTC. As protein: CASSFESCRTQFF.

This clone was detected many times. The chain carries TRBV2 and TRBJ1-6, with 9 bases matching TRBD1. Trimming at V came to 6 bases and at J to 7 bases, leaving 4 bases not matched to a gene. Germline CDR1 is SNHLY and CDR2 is FYNNEI. This CDR3 has 14 residues. The CDR3 bases are TGTGCCAGCAGAGGGACAGGGAACAATTCACCCCTCCACTTT. Amino acids: CASRGTGNNSPLHF.

In this sample, this clone turned up many times. The chain uses TRBV11-2 and TRBJ2-3; D unclear. Germline V gives CDR1 SGHAT, CDR2 FQNNGV. The V end lost 5 bases, the J end lost 5 bases, and 8 bases lay between the germline ends. The CDR3 is 12 amino acids. The chain's CDR3 is CASSTRQDTQYF. As DNA, the CDR3 is TGTGCCAGCAGCACCCGTCAAGATACGCAGTATTTT.

This clone was found once. A far more abundant clone sits one base away, making this likely a read error. This sample includes further DNA sequences coding for the same CDR3. The chain carries TRBV30 and TRBJ2-5; possibly TRBD2 for D (5 bases). Looked up from germline, CDR1 is GTSNPN and CDR2 is SVGIG (reference sequence). This CDR3 is built from 13 residues. The CDR3 DNA sequence: TGCGCCTGGAGCCCTGGGAGCGAAGAGACCCAGTACTTC. Translating it yields CAWSPGSEETQYF.